The rows below give T cell receptor beta chains drawn from one sample of a study of blood T cell repertoires in COVID-19. Sequenced by immunoSEQ multiplex PCR; TCRdb stores in-frame clones only, minus some. The repertoire holds roughly 200,000 clones, with around 80% as singletons. The material sequenced was peripheral blood. These receptors originate from a woman aged 65 to 85 with acute or convalescent COVID-19. CDR3s include the opening cysteine and the closing phenylalanine or tryptophan. A D gene is named only where the DNA matches it firmly. The size of a clone is reported for some rows only, either as once, few or many, or as a class for expanded clones.

d_call,v_call,clone_size,j_call,cdr3_length,cdr3_nt,cdr3_aa
TRBD1,TRBV5-1,NA,TRBJ2-7,15,TGCGCCAGCAGCTTGTATTGGGACAGGTCTTACGAGCAGTACTTC,CASSLYWDRSYEQYF
TRBD1,TRBV5-1,NA,TRBJ1-1,15,TGCGCCAGCAGCTTGGGGGACAGGTTAAACACTGAAGCTTTCTTT,CASSLGDRLNTEAFF
TRBD2,TRBV6-6,NA,TRBJ2-1,19,TGTGCCAGCAGTCCCGGACTAGCGGGAGAGATTTTCTCCTACAATGAGCAGTTCTTC,CASSPGLAGEIFSYNEQFF
NA,TRBV14,many,TRBJ1-3,17,TGTGCCAGCAGCCCGCGTGGGGCCAGACACTCTGGAAACACCATATATTTT,CASSPRGARHSGNTIYF
NA,TRBV5-8,NA,TRBJ1-1,13,TGTGCCAGCAATGGACGGAGGGTTTCCGAAGCTTTCTTT,CASNGRRVSEAFF
TRBD1,TRBV7-6,few,TRBJ2-2,16,TGTGCCAGCAGCTTAGCGCTGGCAGGGGGCCTCGGGGAGCTGTTTTTT,CASSLALAGGLGELFF
TRBD2,TRBV3-1/TRBV3-2,few,TRBJ2-1,17,TGTGCCAGCAGCCAAGTTCTACTAGCGGGAGTTAGTGGTGAGCAGTTCTTC,CASSQVLLAGVSGEQFF
TRBD2,TRBV7-9,many,TRBJ2-1,15,TGTGCCAGCAGCGATCTAGCGGGAGGAGGAGATGAGCAGTTCTTC,CASSDLAGGGDEQFF
TRBD2,TRBV5-1,NA,TRBJ2-2,15,TGCGCCAGCAGCCCAGCGGGAGGCTACACCGGGGAGCTGTTTTTT,CASSPAGGYTGELFF
NA,TRBV5-1,NA,TRBJ2-1,13,TGCGCCAGCAGCTTGGCCGGGGGGCACGAGCAGTTCTTC,CASSLAGGHEQFF
NA,TRBV2,NA,TRBJ1-5,13,TGTGCCAGCACTAGAAATCTCGGTCAGCCCCAGCATTTT,CASTRNLGQPQHF
TRBD1,TRBV28,NA,TRBJ1-2,15,TGTGCCACTAACCGGGACAGGGCCGTTAACTATGGCTACACCTTC,CATNRDRAVNYGYTF
TRBD1,TRBV6-6,NA,TRBJ1-6,15,TGTGCCAGCAGCCCACAGGGGACAGGTGGATCACCCCTCCACTTT,CASSPQGTGGSPLHF
NA,TRBV30,few,TRBJ1-5,13,TGTGCCTGGAATGGGGAGAGGGATCAGCCCCAGCATTTT,CAWNGERDQPQHF
NA,TRBV28,NA,TRBJ2-7,18,TGTGCCAGCAGTCCCGGACAGGGTTTCGGCGGGAGTACGGACGAGCAGTACTTC,CASSPGQGFGGSTDEQYF
TRBD1,TRBV29-1,NA,TRBJ1-1,12,TGCAGCGTTGAAGATGATGGGACAGGAGCTTTCTTT,CSVEDDGTGAFF
TRBD1,TRBV3-1/TRBV3-2,NA,TRBJ1-6,18,TGTGCCAGCAGCCGGACAGGCCCCTCCGACTCCTATAATTCACCCCTCCACTTT,CASSRTGPSDSYNSPLHF
NA,TRBV5-1,NA,TRBJ2-6,16,TGCGCCAGCAGCTTGGAGGGAGTCTCTGGGGCCAACGTCCTGACTTTC,CASSLEGVSGANVLTF
NA,TRBV5-4,NA,TRBJ2-2,13,TGTGCCAGCAGCCTCGTGAACACCGGGGAGCTGTTTTTT,CASSLVNTGELFF
TRBD1,TRBV9,NA,TRBJ1-2,15,TGTGCCAGCAGCCCCAGACAGGGAGTCGGCTATGGCTACACCTTC,CASSPRQGVGYGYTF
NA,TRBV27,once,TRBJ1-5,15,TGTGCCAGCAGTTTATTAGGGGACTGGAGGCAGCCCCAGCATTTT,CASSLLGDWRQPQHF
TRBD1,TRBV3-1/TRBV3-2,NA,TRBJ1-2,14,TGTGCCAGCAGCCAACAGACAGGGCCGGGTGGCTACACCTTC,CASSQQTGPGGYTF
NA,TRBV18,NA,TRBJ1-4,13,TGTGCCAGCTCACCAACTGAAAATGAAAAACTGTTTTTT,CASSPTENEKLFF
NA,TRBV5-1,NA,TRBJ2-7,13,TGCGCCAGCAGCTTGGCTCAGACCTACGAGCAGTACTTC,CASSLAQTYEQYF
TRBD1,TRBV19,NA,TRBJ2-7,13,TGTGCCAGTAGACCCGACAGGGCCGGCGAGCAGTACTTC,CASRPDRAGEQYF
NA,TRBV28,few,TRBJ1-6,15,TGTGCCAGCAGCGTCCCGGGAGACTATAATTCACCCCTCCACTTT,CASSVPGDYNSPLHF
TRBD1,TRBV18,NA,TRBJ1-4,15,TGTGCCAGCTCACCAGTTCGACAGGGCACGGAAAAACTGTTTTTT,CASSPVRQGTEKLFF
TRBD2,TRBV3-1/TRBV3-2,NA,TRBJ2-1,16,TGTGCCAGCAGCCAACCATCTAGCGGCTCCTACAATGAGCAGTTCTTC,CASSQPSSGSYNEQFF
TRBD2,TRBV5-1,NA,TRBJ2-7,13,TGCGCCAGCTCCCTAGCGGGGACCTCCGAGCAGTACTTC,CASSLAGTSEQYF
TRBD1,TRBV7-2,few,TRBJ1-5,16,TGTGCCAGCAGCCCCGAAGCGACAGGGGGTGAACAGCCCCAGCATTTT,CASSPEATGGEQPQHF
TRBD1,TRBV19,NA,TRBJ1-2,12,TGTGCCAGTCGACAGGGAGTTTACGGCTACACCTTC,CASRQGVYGYTF
TRBD1,TRBV28,few,TRBJ1-1,15,TGTGCCAGCAGTTTCCAGGGGGATCCAATTACTGAAGCTTTCTTT,CASSFQGDPITEAFF
NA,TRBV19,NA,TRBJ2-2,14,TGTGCCAGTAGTGTCGACAGAAACACCGGGGAGCTGTTTTTT,CASSVDRNTGELFF
TRBD2,TRBV18,few,TRBJ2-1,14,TGTGCCAGCTCACCCAGCGGGAGCTACAATGAGCAGTTCTTC,CASSPSGSYNEQFF
NA,TRBV11-2,NA,TRBJ2-5,16,TGTGCCAGCAGCCCTCTCCTGGGGGGTTATCAAGAGACCCAGTACTTC,CASSPLLGGYQETQYF
NA,TRBV2,NA,TRBJ1-2,14,TGTGCCAGCAGTGTCGTACACGCCAACTATGGCTACACCTTC,CASSVVHANYGYTF
TRBD1,TRBV3-1/TRBV3-2,once,TRBJ1-2,13,TGTGCCAGCAGCCTGACAGGGGGATATGGCTACACCTTC,CASSLTGGYGYTF
TRBD2,TRBV18,NA,TRBJ2-5,13,TGTGCCAGCTCACCTTCGGGGGGAGAGACCCAGTACTTC,CASSPSGGETQYF
NA,TRBV19,NA,TRBJ1-5,15,TGTGCCAGTAGTATAAGTAGGACAGGCAATCAGCCCCAGCATTTT,CASSISRTGNQPQHF
TRBD1,TRBV5-1,NA,TRBJ2-5,15,TGCGCCAGCAGCGGGGGACAGGGGGCATTGGAGACCCAGTACTTC,CASSGGQGALETQYF
NA,TRBV10-2,NA,TRBJ2-7,14,TGCGCCAGCAGTGAGTCGGTCGGGTCCTGGGAGCAGTACTTC,CASSESVGSWEQYF
TRBD1,TRBV30,NA,TRBJ2-2,13,TGTGCCTGGATCGACAGGGGCATCGGGGAGCTGTTTTTT,CAWIDRGIGELFF
TRBD2,TRBV29-1,NA,TRBJ2-1,16,TGCAGCGTTGAAACGGTAGCGGGAGGGAATAGGAATGAGCAGTTCTTC,CSVETVAGGNRNEQFF
NA,TRBV3-1/TRBV3-2,NA,TRBJ1-2,14,TGTGCCAGCAGCCAAGGCCAGACGGGCTATGGCTACACCTTC,CASSQGQTGYGYTF
TRBD2,TRBV7-2,NA,TRBJ2-7,15,TGTGCCAGCAGCTTAGCGGTAGCGGGAAGGTACGAGCAGTACTTC,CASSLAVAGRYEQYF
TRBD1,TRBV7-9,few,TRBJ2-7,14,TGTGCCAGCACCAGGGACAGGGGTGTAGAAGAGCAGTACTTC,CASTRDRGVEEQYF
TRBD2,TRBV2,NA,TRBJ2-1,15,TGTGCCAGCAGTGATACAGCGGGAGGGCTCGATGAGCAGTTCTTC,CASSDTAGGLDEQFF
NA,TRBV28,NA,TRBJ2-3,18,TGTGCCAGCAGTTTTTCTCTCGGGGTAGCGGCTAGCACAGATACGCAGTATTTT,CASSFSLGVAASTDTQYF